In its sample, the clone carrying this T cell receptor beta chain was seen a few times. A TCRbeta library incorporating unique molecular identifiers was prepared. TCRdb itself ran the PCR reads through MiXCR, one entry per CDR3 protein. This sample carries just under 550,000 distinct CDR3 sequences, 15% to 20% of them seen once, and the ten largest clones take 3% to 4%. Trimming stripped 4 bases from V and 1 base from J, with 8 bases between. In germline, CDR1 is SGHVS, CDR2 FQNEAQ. The CDR3 is made up of 14 amino acids. This sample is drawn from a study of T-cell reconstitution after alpha-beta-depleted transplantation in children.

The receptor's source is a human donor who donated a stem cell graft to a child with acute lymphoblastic leukemia. The J gene is TRBJ1-5, the V gene TRBV7-8; D gene uncertain. Sequences were derived from PBMCs from the stem cell graft donor, sampled from the stem cell graft. For the CDR3, the DNA is TGTGCCAGCAGCTCGTATGACAGCAATCAGCCCCAGCATTTT. Amino acid sequence: CASSSYDSNQPQHF.